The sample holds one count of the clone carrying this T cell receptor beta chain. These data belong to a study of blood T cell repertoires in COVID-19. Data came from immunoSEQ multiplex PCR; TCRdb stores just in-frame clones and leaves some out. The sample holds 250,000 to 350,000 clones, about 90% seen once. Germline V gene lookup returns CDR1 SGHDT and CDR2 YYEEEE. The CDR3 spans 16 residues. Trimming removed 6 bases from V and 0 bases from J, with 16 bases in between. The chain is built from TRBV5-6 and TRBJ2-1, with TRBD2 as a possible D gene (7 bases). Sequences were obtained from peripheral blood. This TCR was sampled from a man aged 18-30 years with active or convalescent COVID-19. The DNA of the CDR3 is TGTGCCAGCAACCTTCGCGGGGGCAGCTCCTACAATGAGCAGTTCTTC. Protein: CASNLRGGSSYNEQFF. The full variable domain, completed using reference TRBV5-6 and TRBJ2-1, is DAGVTQSPTHLIKTRGQQVTLRCSPKSGHDTVSWYQQALGQGPQFIFQYYEEEERQRGNFPDRFSGHQFPNYSSELNVNALLLGDSALYLCASNLRGGSSYNEQFFGPGTRLTVL.